In this sample, the clone carrying this TCR beta chain turned up many times. Antigen unknown. One entry per CDR3 protein, called by TCRdb with MiXCR from the 5' RACE reads. The data show 45,000 to 65,000 distinct CDR3 sequences, over 4% seen once. This entry belongs to a study of neurological immune-mediated disorders. Study conclusions and caveats: It was the repertoires of 18 of 34 multiple sclerosis patients that phylogenetic grouping placed in one related-CDR3 cluster, which is a possible signature.

Trimming took 4 bases from V and 1 from J, leaving 15 bases between them. CDR3 size: 16 residues. Germline V CDR1 and CDR2: SGHNT, YYREEE (reference sequence). The unsorted libraries were produced from 2 million PBMCs held at -80 C. Sequencing used PBMCs. This clonotype was obtained from a man in his fifties with multiple sclerosis. The chain recombines TRBV5-4 with TRBJ2-1, with D possibly TRBD2 on 6 matching bases. The CDR3: CASSLAGGYSYNEQFF. The DNA for the CDR3 is TGTGCCAGCAGCCTCGCCGGGGGTTATTCCTACAATGAGCAGTTCTTC.